The clone carrying this T cell receptor (beta chain) was seen a handful of times. The target antigen is unknown. Quantitative 5'-RACE with molecular barcodes produced the TCR beta libraries. MiXCR, run by TCRdb on the 5' RACE reads, gives a single entry per CDR3 protein. Among about 510,000 distinct CDR3 sequences listed, less than 6% were seen once. The record originates from a study of CD8 T cells in ankylosing spondylitis. Whole-study results and caveats: Disease-linked clones bore a CD8+ phenotype and were relatively rare in peripheral blood. A TCR beta motif made of about 8 highly homologous variants seemed typical of ankylosing spondylitis blood. Reported data indicate significant enrichment of disease-linked clones within matched ankylosing spondylitis synovial fluid. Prior work had noted some motif variants in reactive arthritis blood and synovial fluid.

This CDR3 comprises 13 residues. The V and J ends lost 8 bases and 0 bases respectively, with 8 bases between them. Germline V CDR1 and CDR2: MGHRA, YSYEKL. Input material: blood, either unsorted or a sorted T cell fraction (not recorded which). The J gene is TRBJ1-5, the V gene TRBV4-1; the D is unclear. This clonotype was obtained from a male donor with ankylosing spondylitis. The CDR3 DNA reads TGCGCCAGCGGCCGGTATAGCAATCAGCCCCAGCATTTT. Translating gives CASGRYSNQPQHF.